This TCR beta chain is from a study of technical replicates of blood from a handful of donors. Data came from immunoSEQ multiplex PCR; TCRdb stores just in-frame clones and leaves some out. The sample holds over 50,000 clones; just over 90% are singletons and the top ten take around 4%. The junction had 12 bases not matched to a gene; V was cut back by 7 bases and J by 3 bases. Germline V lookup: CDR1 LGHNA, CDR2 YNFKEQ. CDR3 length: 15 residues. Specimen: PBMCs. The genes are TRBV4-2 and TRBJ2-7; 7 bases fit TRBD1. The clonotype originates from a human donor in good health. Some clones in this sample may be carry-over from other donors' samples. CDR3 region: CASTMGYSGGYEQYF. The CDR3 DNA sequence: TGTGCCAGCACCATGGGGTACTCAGGGGGCTACGAGCAGTACTTC.